This TCR beta chain stems from a study of shared clonotypes between healthy human individuals. The study, taken as a whole, reports: In the sorted subsets, rarefaction showed sequencing was incomplete despite large depth. Clonotypes not shared had lower generation probabilities than those common to all four donors. It was anticipated that sequencing depth would influence how many clonotypes donors shared.

Germline CDR1 WSHSY, CDR2 SAAADI. The V and J ends lost 6 bases and 6 bases, in that order; junction bases with no gene match: 5. CDR3 length equals 14 residues. CD45RO negativity and positive selection for CCR7 defined naive CD8 cells, a population that excluded terminally differentiated effector memory CD45RA+ cells. Recent vaccinations or acute infections were absent in the healthy HIV-negative adult donors. Libraries were prepared by immunoSEQ multiplex PCR; TCRdb keeps only in-frame clonotypes and omits some of them. The data show around 600,000 clones, with 95% seen just once and about 0.11% held by the top ten. A remark on this clone: Its cognate antigen is unknown.

The chain joins TRBV10-2 to TRBJ2-7, with TRBD2 identical over 13 bases. The source material was naive CD8+ T cells sorted from blood. The sequence derives from a woman in her twenties or thirties in good health. DNA of the CDR3: TGCGCCAGCAGACTAGCGGGAGGGCCTGGCGAGCAGTACTTC. As protein: CASRLAGGPGEQYF.